The following is a T cell receptor (beta chain) sequence with its context. As yet, its antigen is unknown. It was with 60 Vbeta and 13 Jbeta primers that the PCR ran. The data were produced by immunoSEQ multiplex PCR, yet TCRdb's version contains in-frame clones alone and is incomplete. The sample lists some 200,000 clones; more than 60% were seen once. This specimen comes from a study of cytomegalovirus exposure and HLA in healthy donors. Study results and caveats: Presence/absence results assume similar sequencing depth per donor, which may not hold. Rates of TCR association differed by HLA locus in a later analysis, with DRB1 highest and HLA-C lowest. An Asian-associated ancestry cluster reportedly showed fewer N-insertions than the approximately 660-donor mean in a later analysis.

The V gene lost 5 bases and the J gene lost 2 bases, with 9 bases spanning the gap. This CDR3 is built from 14 residues. Looked up from germline, CDR1 is MDHEN and CDR2 is SYDVKM. The study sampled nominally healthy donors, though unrecorded immune exposures were likely. The TCR was taken from a man aged 50 to 60 in good health and CMV-seronegative. The sample taken for sequencing was PBMCs. The V gene is TRBV28, the J gene TRBJ1-4; TRBD1 is a possible D gene (5 bases). CDR3 DNA sequence: TGTGCCAGCAGTAGGGGTGGGACTAATGAAAAACTGTTTTTT. Residues: CASSRGGTNEKLFF.